This T cell receptor (beta chain) comes out of a study of beta chain features in type 1 diabetes. Study outcomes and limitations: Among all four CD4+ subsets, Type 1 diabetes patients had TCRB CDR3s that were moderately but significantly shorter. Insertions at VDJ junctions were less frequent in type 1 diabetes patients. These patients also deleted more nucleotides at the same junctions.

Of note for this clone: No antigen is known for it.

V trimming: 4 bases; J trimming: 7 bases; junction bases outside the gene matches: 6. The CDR3 covers 13 residues. Looked up from germline, CDR1 is SGHAT and CDR2 is FQNNGV. Investigators reverse transcribed all isolated RNA, so they sequenced expressed TCRB transcripts. Profiling relied on immunoSEQ multiplex PCR, and the TCRdb table lists in-frame clones only, not all of them. Of about 370,000 clones listed, 9.5% to 10% were seen once; the top ten hold less than 0.65%. Sample: central memory CD4+ T cells from blood. The rearrangement uses TRBV11-2 and TRBJ1-1, with 7 bases fitting TRBD1. This clonotype was sampled from a man in his thirties or forties with type 1 diabetes. The chain's CDR3 is CASSWTGLNEAFF. The DNA for the CDR3 is TGTGCCAGCAGCTGGACAGGACTAAATGAAGCTTTCTTT.